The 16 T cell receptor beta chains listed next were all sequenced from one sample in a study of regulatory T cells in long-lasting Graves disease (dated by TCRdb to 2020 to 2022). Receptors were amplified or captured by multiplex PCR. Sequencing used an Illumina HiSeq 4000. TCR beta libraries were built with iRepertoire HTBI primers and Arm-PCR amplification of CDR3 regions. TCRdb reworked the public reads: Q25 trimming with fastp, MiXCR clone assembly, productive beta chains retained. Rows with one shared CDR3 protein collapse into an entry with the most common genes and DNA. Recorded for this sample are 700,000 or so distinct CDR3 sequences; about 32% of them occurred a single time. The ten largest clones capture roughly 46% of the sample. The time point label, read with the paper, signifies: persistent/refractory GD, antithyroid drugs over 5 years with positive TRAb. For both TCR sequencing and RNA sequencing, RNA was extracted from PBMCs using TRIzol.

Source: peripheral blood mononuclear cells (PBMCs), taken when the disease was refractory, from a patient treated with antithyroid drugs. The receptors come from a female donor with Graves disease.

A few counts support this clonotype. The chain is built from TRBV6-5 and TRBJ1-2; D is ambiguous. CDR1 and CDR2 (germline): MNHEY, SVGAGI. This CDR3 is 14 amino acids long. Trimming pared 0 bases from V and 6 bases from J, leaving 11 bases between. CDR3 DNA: TGTGCCAGCAGTTACTCGAAAGGAGTCGATGGCTACACCTTC. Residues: CASSYSKGVDGYTF.

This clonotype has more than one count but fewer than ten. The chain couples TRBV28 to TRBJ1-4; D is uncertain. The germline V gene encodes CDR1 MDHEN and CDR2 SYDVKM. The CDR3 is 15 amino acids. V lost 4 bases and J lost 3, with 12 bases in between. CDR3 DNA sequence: TGTGCCAGCAGTTCCCCCCACTTGTCTAATGAAAAACTGTTTTTT. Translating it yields CASSSPHLSNEKLFF. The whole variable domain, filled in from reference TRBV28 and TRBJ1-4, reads DVKVTQSSRYLVKRTGEKVFLECVQDMDHENMFWYRQDPGLGLRLIYFSYDVKMKEKGDIPEGYSVSREKKERFSLILESASTNQTSMYLCASSSPHLSNEKLFFGSGTQLSVL.

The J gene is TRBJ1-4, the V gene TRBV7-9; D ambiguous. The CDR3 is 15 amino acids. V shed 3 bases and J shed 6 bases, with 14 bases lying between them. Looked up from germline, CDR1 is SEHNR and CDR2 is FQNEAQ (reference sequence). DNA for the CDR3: TGTGCCAGCAGCTTTCGTGGAACCATTGATGAAAAACTGTTTTTT. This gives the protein CASSFRGTIDEKLFF.

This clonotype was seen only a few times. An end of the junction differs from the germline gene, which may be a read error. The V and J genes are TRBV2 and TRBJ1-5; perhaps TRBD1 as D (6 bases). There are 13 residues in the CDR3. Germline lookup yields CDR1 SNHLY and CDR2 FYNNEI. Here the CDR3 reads CAVGRGADQPQHF. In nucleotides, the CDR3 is TGCGCCGTGGGACGGGGGGCGGATCAGCCCCAGCATTTT. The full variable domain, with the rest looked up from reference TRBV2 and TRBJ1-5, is EPEVTQTPSHQVTQMGQEVILRCVPISNHLYFYWYRQILGQKVEFLVSFYNNEISEKSEIFDDQFSVERPDGSNFTLKIRSTKLEDSAMYFCAVGRGADQPQHFGDGTRLSIL.

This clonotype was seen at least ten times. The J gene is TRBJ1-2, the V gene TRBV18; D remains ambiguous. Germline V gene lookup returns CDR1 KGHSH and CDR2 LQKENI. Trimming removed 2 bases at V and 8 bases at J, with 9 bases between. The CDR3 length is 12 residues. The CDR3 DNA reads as TGTGCCAGCTCACCAGGGGATGGGGGCTACACCTTC. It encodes CASSPGDGGYTF.

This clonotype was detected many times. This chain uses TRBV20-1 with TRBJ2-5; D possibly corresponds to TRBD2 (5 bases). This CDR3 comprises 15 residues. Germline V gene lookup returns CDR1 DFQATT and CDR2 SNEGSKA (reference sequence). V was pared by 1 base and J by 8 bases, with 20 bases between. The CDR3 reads CSARGEAGLVETQYF. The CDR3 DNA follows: TGCAGTGCTAGAGGCGAAGCTGGACTGGTGGAAACCCAGTACTTC.

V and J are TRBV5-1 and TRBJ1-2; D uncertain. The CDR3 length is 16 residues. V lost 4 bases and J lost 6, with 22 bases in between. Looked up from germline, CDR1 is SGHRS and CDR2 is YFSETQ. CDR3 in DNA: TGCGCCAGCAGCCCTCGTGTCGTTGACGCTTTACATGGCTACACCTTC. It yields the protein CASSPRVVDALHGYTF.

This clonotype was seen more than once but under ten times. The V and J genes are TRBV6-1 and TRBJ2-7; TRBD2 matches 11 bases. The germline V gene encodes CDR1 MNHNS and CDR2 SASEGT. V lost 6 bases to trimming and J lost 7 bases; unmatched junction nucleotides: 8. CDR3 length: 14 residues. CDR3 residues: CASRGTGTSGEQYF. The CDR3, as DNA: TGTGCCAGCAGAGGAACCGGGACTAGCGGAGAGCAGTACTTC.

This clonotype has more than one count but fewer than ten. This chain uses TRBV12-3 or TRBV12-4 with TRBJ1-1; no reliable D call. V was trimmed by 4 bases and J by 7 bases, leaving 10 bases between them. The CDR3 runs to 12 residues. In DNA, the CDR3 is TGTGCCAGCAGTTATAATGAGGGTGAAGCTTTCTTT. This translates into CASSYNEGEAFF.

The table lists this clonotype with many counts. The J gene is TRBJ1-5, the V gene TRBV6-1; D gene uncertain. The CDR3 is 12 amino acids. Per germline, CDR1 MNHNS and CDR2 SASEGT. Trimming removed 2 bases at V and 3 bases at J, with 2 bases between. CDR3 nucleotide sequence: TGTGCCAGCAGTGAATTCAATCAGCCCCAGCATTTT. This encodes CASSEFNQPQHF.

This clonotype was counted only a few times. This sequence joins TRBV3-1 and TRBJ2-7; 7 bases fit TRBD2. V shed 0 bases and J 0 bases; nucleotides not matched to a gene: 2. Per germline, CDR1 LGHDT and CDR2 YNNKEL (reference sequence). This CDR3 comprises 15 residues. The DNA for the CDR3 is TGTGCCAGCAGCCAAGAAGGCGGGAGCTCCTACGAGCAGTACTTC. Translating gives CASSQEGGSSYEQYF.

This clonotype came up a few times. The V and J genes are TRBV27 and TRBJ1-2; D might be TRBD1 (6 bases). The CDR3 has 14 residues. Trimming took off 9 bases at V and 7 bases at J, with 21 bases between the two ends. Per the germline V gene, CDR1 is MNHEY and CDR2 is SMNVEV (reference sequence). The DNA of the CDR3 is TGTGCCAGTCGGCCTACGATGGGGGCGGGTGGCTACACCTTC. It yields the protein CASRPTMGAGGYTF.

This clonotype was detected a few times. CDR3: CAWRSGGPDTEAFF. The CDR3 bases are TGTGCCTGGAGAAGCGGAGGGCCGGACACTGAAGCTTTCTTT. V and J are TRBV30 and TRBJ1-1; D gene uncertain. CDR3 size: 14 residues. With 3 bases removed from V and 3 bases from J, the gap between germline ends came to 14 bases. Germline V gene data show CDR1 as GTSNPN and CDR2 as SVGIG (reference sequence).

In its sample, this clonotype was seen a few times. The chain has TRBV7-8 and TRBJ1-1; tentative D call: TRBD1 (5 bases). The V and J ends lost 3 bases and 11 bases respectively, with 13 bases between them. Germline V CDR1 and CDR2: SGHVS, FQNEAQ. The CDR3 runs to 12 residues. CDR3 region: CASSLDKSGAFF. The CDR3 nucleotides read TGTGCCAGCAGCTTGGACAAATCGGGGGCTTTCTTT. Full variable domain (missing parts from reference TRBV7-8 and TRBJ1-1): GAGVSQSPRYKVAKRGQDVALRCDPISGHVSLFWYQQALGQGPEFLTYFQNEAQLDKSGLPSDRFFAERPEGSVSTLKIQRTQQEDSAVYLCASSLDKSGAFFGQGTRLTVV.

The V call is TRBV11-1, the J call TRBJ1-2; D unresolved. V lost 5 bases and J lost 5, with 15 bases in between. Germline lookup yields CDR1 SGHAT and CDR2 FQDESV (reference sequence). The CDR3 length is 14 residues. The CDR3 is CASSDGSIPYGYTF. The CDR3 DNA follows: TGTGCCAGCAGCGATGGATCCATCCCTTATGGCTACACCTTC.

The CDR3 region is CASRLGTVGPPLHF. CDR3 coding DNA: TGTGCCAGCAGGTTGGGGACAGTGGGACCACCCCTCCACTTT. The chain carries TRBV28 and TRBJ1-6; TRBD1 agrees at 7 bases. The CDR3 contains 14 residues. Trimming at V came to 6 bases and at J to 11 bases, leaving 10 bases not matched to a gene. The germline gives CDR1 MDHEN, CDR2 SYDVKM.